A single sample gave rise to the 25 T cell receptor beta chains below, sequenced in a study of blood T cell repertoires in COVID-19. Only in-frame clones appear in the TCRdb table, and some are missing; sequencing was by immunoSEQ multiplex PCR. The sample carries under 75,000 clones, more than 85% recorded once. Sequencing used peripheral blood. All receptors derive from a man aged 45-60 years with active COVID-19.

This clone was seen more than once but under ten times. The junction differs from germline at one of its ends, possibly a read error. J is TRBJ1-1 and V is TRBV19, with 10 bases lining up with TRBD1. CDR3 length equals 15 residues. The germline V gene encodes CDR1 LNHDA and CDR2 SQIVND (reference sequence). The CDR3 protein is CASSLDRGLNTEAFF. The CDR3 bases are TGTGCCAGTAGTTTAGACAGGGGGCTGAACACTGAAGCTTTCTTT. The whole variable domain, filled in from reference TRBV19 and TRBJ1-1, reads DGGITQSPKYLFRKEGQNVTLSCEQNLNHDAMYWYRQDPGQGLRLIYYSQIVNDFQKGDIAEGYSVSREKKESFPLTVTSAQKNPTAFYLCASSLDRGLNTEAFFGQGTRLTVV.

The rearrangement joins TRBV28 to TRBJ1-4; 9 nucleotides match TRBD1. V lost 4 bases to trimming and J lost 5 bases; unmatched junction nucleotides: 5. Looked up from germline, CDR1 is MDHEN and CDR2 is SYDVKM. There are 15 residues in the CDR3. CDR3 DNA: TGTGCCAGCAGTTCACCCGGGACAGGGAATGAAAAACTGTTTTTT. Translated, it gives CASSSPGTGNEKLFF.

This clone was counted a single time. The chain employs TRBV2 and TRBJ2-3; tentatively, D is TRBD2 (6 bases). From germline, CDR1 is SNHLY and CDR2 FYNNEI. This CDR3 spans 18 amino acids. The ends were cut back, 5 bases at V and 0 bases at J, with 21 bases in the middle. The CDR3 protein is CASSSPDISGSSTDTQYF. For the CDR3, the DNA is TGTGCCAGCAGTTCCCCAGATATTAGCGGATCTAGCACAGATACGCAGTATTTT.

The chain carries TRBV7-8 and TRBJ1-1; D remains ambiguous. The germline gives CDR1 SGHVS, CDR2 FQNEAQ. The CDR3 has 13 residues. Between the trimmed V and J ends, which lost 2 bases and 1 base, there was a span of 5 bases. The CDR3 DNA is TGTGCCAGCAGCTTAACTCGGAACACTGAAGCTTTCTTT. The encoded protein is CASSLTRNTEAFF. The whole variable domain, remainder taken from reference TRBV7-8 and TRBJ1-1, is GAGVSQSPRYKVAKRGQDVALRCDPISGHVSLFWYQQALGQGPEFLTYFQNEAQLDKSGLPSDRFFAERPEGSVSTLKIQRTQQEDSAVYLCASSLTRNTEAFFGQGTRLTVV.

This chain connects TRBV18 to TRBJ1-1, with D possibly being TRBD1 (5 bases). This CDR3 region has 15 residues. The germline CDR1 and CDR2 sequences are KGHSH and LQKENI. Trimming stripped 4 bases from V and 1 base from J, with 13 bases between. In DNA, the CDR3 is TGTGCCAGCTCACTTCACAGGCTACCGAACACTGAAGCTTTCTTT. As protein: CASSLHRLPNTEAFF.

The chain has TRBV5-1 and TRBJ1-2; D is uncertain. Germline CDR1 is SGHRS and CDR2 is YFSETQ. The CDR3 loop spans 12 amino acids. V lost 3 bases and J lost 3, with 6 bases in between. In DNA, the CDR3 is TGCGCCAGCAGCTCCGGGGACTATGGCTACACCTTC. Protein: CASSSGDYGYTF.

The sample holds one count of this clone. In DNA, the CDR3 is TGTGCCAGCTCACCGCTTTGGGGCAAGACAGGTGGAGAGACCCAGTACTTC. It specifies CASSPLWGKTGGETQYF. The chain is built from TRBV18 and TRBJ2-5; possible D gene TRBD1, 6 bases. There are 17 residues in the CDR3. V lost 3 bases to trimming and J lost 4 bases, with 21 bases between them. Germline CDR1 reads KGHSH; CDR2 reads LQKENI.

The V call is TRBV28, the J call TRBJ2-7; tentative D call: TRBD1 (6 bases). CDR3 length equals 13 residues. V was pared by 7 bases and J by 2 bases, with 12 bases between. CDR1 and CDR2 from the germline V gene are MDHEN and SYDVKM. This chain's CDR3 is CASNLPGAYEQYF. CDR3 DNA: TGTGCCAGCAACCTCCCAGGGGCCTACGAGCAGTACTTC.

The chain carries TRBV3-1 (or the pseudogene TRBV3-2) and TRBJ2-5, with D perhaps matching TRBD1 (5 bases). Germline assignment: CDR1 LGHDT and CDR2 YNNKEL (reference sequence). CDR3 length equals 13 residues. Trimming stripped 6 bases from V and 7 bases from J, with 15 bases between. CDR3 nucleotides: TGTGCCAGCAGTCAGGACACCCAGGGGACCCAGTACTTC. As protein: CASSQDTQGTQYF.

This chain links TRBV19 with TRBJ1-2, with TRBD1 matching 8 bases. The germline V gene has CDR1 LNHDA and CDR2 SQIVND (reference sequence). V was pared by 5 bases and J by 10 bases, with 12 bases of the junction left unmatched. CDR3 length: 14 residues. The CDR3, as DNA: TGTGCCAGTAGTGCCTTTTCCGGGACAGGATACTACACCTTC. It specifies CASSAFSGTGYYTF.

Only one count was recorded for this clone. The gene calls are TRBV5-6 and TRBJ1-5; D call uncertain. There are 15 residues in the CDR3. Trimming shortened V by 2 bases and J by 0 bases, and 9 bases separated the two germline ends. The V gene's germline CDR1 is SGHDT and CDR2 YYEEEE. The CDR3 nucleotides are TGTGCCAGCAGCTTCGGGAGTTATAGCAATCAGCCCCAGCATTTT. Amino acid sequence: CASSFGSYSNQPQHF.

V gene TRBV5-4 combines with J gene TRBJ2-3; TRBD2 matches 10 bases. CDR3 length equals 14 residues. The germline gives CDR1 SGHNT, CDR2 YYREEE (reference sequence). V lost 5 bases to trimming and J lost 4 bases; unmatched junction nucleotides: 4. CDR3 coding DNA: TGTGCCAGCAGAAGCGGGGGGGGCGCAGATACGCAGTATTTT. It is translated as CASRSGGGADTQYF.

The V call is TRBV7-7, the J call TRBJ2-3; 8 bases are shared with TRBD2. V shed 7 bases, J shed 0 bases, and the junction held 15 bases outside the gene matches. Germline CDR1 and CDR2: SSHAT and FNYEAQ (reference sequence). This CDR3 contains 18 residues. The CDR3 spells CASTGEERGLDSTDTQYF. CDR3 nucleotide sequence: TGTGCCAGCACCGGTGAGGAAAGGGGACTAGATAGCACAGATACGCAGTATTTT.

V and J are TRBV18 and TRBJ1-5; D not resolved. CDR3 size: 17 residues. Germline lookup yields CDR1 KGHSH and CDR2 LQKENI. Trimming removed 3 bases at V and 6 bases at J, with 21 bases between. The CDR3 loop reads CASSPNHIAVRSQPQHF. CDR3 DNA sequence: TGTGCCAGCTCACCTAACCACATTGCGGTTCGGAGTCAGCCCCAGCATTTT.

This sequence joins TRBV19 and TRBJ2-1, with 9 bases lining up with TRBD2. The V and J ends lost 4 bases and 3 bases, in that order; junction bases with no gene match: 7. CDR1 and CDR2 from the germline V gene are LNHDA and SQIVND (reference sequence). The CDR3 covers 16 residues. CDR3 bases: TGTGCCAGTAGTACCAAACGCGGGGGGGGCTACAATGAGCAGTTCTTC. This codes for CASSTKRGGGYNEQFF.

This sequence joins TRBV6-5 and TRBJ2-7, with 7 positions matching TRBD1. Trimming removed 6 bases from V and 5 bases from J; junction bases left unmatched: 13. CDR3 size: 15 residues. From germline, CDR1 is MNHEY and CDR2 SVGAGI. The CDR3 nucleotides are TGTGCCAGCAGCGAGACCGGGACAGCCAACGACGAGCAGTACTTC. Its translation is CASSETGTANDEQYF.

The genes are TRBV29-1 and TRBJ2-7; a weak D match, TRBD1 (6 bases). V lost 8 bases to trimming and J lost 2 bases, with 13 bases between them. This CDR3 contains 12 residues. The germline V gene has CDR1 SQVTM and CDR2 ANQGSEA. The CDR3 protein is CSREHRAYEQYF. In DNA form, the CDR3 reads TGCAGCCGCGAGCACAGGGCCTACGAGCAGTACTTC.

This CDR3 reads CASSLAKGTGSEQYF. CDR3 DNA sequence: TGTGCCAGCAGCTTAGCGAAGGGGACAGGGAGCGAGCAGTACTTC. The V call is TRBV7-9, the J call TRBJ2-7, with 9 bases that match TRBD1. Germline V lookup: CDR1 SEHNR, CDR2 FQNEAQ (reference sequence). V lost 0 bases and J lost 6; bases outside the gene matches: 6. This CDR3 contains 15 residues.

The chain carries TRBV30 and TRBJ1-4, with unresolved D. The V end lost 2 bases, the J end lost 0 bases, and 7 bases lay between the germline ends. The CDR3 totals 14 residues. Per germline, CDR1 GTSNPN and CDR2 SVGIG (reference sequence). The chain's CDR3 is CAWSSTATNEKLFF. The CDR3 DNA follows: TGTGCCTGGAGTTCGACTGCAACTAATGAAAAACTGTTTTTT. Looking up the rest from reference TRBV30 and TRBJ1-4 gives the full variable domain: SQTIHQWPATLVQPVGSPLSLECTVEGTSNPNLYWYRQAAGRGLQLLFYSVGIGQISSEVPQNLSASRPQDRQFILSSKKLLLSDSGFYLCAWSSTATNEKLFFGSGTQLSVL.

This clone was counted once. The CDR3 nucleotides are TGTGCCAGCAGTCGGACAGGGGTAATCGGGGGCTACACCTTC. Translated: CASSRTGVIGGYTF. The chain employs TRBV6-5 and TRBJ1-2; 9 nucleotides line up with TRBD1. The CDR3 runs 14 residues. Germline loops: CDR1 MNHEY, CDR2 SVGAGI. J was trimmed by 8 bases and V by 5 bases; bases with no gene match: 9.

The V call is TRBV9, the J call TRBJ1-1, with D unclear. This CDR3 comprises 15 residues. V shed 0 bases and J shed 0 bases, with 9 bases lying between them. Germline CDR1 is SGDLS and CDR2 is YYNGEE. CDR3 DNA: TGTGCCAGCAGCGTAGACCAGAGGGTGAACACTGAAGCTTTCTTT. This gives the protein CASSVDQRVNTEAFF.

The chain combines TRBV7-9 with TRBJ2-7; the D gene is possibly TRBD2 (6 bases). The germline gives CDR1 SEHNR, CDR2 FQNEAQ (reference sequence). This CDR3 region has 14 residues. The V end was cut by 2 bases, the J end by 0 bases, with 8 bases between. CDR3 protein: CASSLSGSSYEQYF. The CDR3 nucleotides read TGTGCCAGCAGCTTATCCGGGAGCTCCTACGAGCAGTACTTC.

This rearrangement joins TRBV27 to TRBJ2-3, with a possible D match to TRBD1 (6 bases). The germline V and J ends were trimmed by 5 bases and 2 bases, with 11 bases remaining between them. CDR1 and CDR2 (germline): MNHEY, SMNVEV (reference sequence). The CDR3 length is 14 residues. CDR3 nucleotide sequence: TGTGCCAGCAGTCCCGGGACATACACAGATACGCAGTATTTT. Translating gives CASSPGTYTDTQYF.

The gene calls are TRBV28 and TRBJ2-3, with 12 positions matching TRBD1. The CDR3 is 15 amino acids. In germline, CDR1 is MDHEN, CDR2 SYDVKM. V was pared by 4 bases and J by 6 bases, with 5 bases of the junction left unmatched. DNA for the CDR3: TGTGCCAGCAGTTGGGGGGGACAGGGGGCTGATACGCAGTATTTT. Translated, it gives CASSWGGQGADTQYF.

Notes on this clone: An end of the junction differs from the germline gene, which may be a read error. This chain connects TRBV7-7 to TRBJ2-1; unclear D gene. Germline V gene data show CDR1 as SSHAT and CDR2 as FNYEAQ (reference sequence). The CDR3 spans 13 residues. The CDR3 reads CASSLGTGGEQFF. The CDR3 DNA reads TGTGCTAGCAGCTTAGGCACCGGCGGCGAGCAGTTCTTC.